The 15 T cell receptor beta chains reported below all come from one sample, sequenced in a study of control samples from healthy donors and cancer patients. Generated by immunoSEQ multiplex PCR, the TCRdb table keeps only in-frame clones and is missing some. The table records roughly 370,000 clones, over 75% of them present only once. Sequenced material: PBMCs. These receptors came from a man aged 35-49 years with head and neck cancer.

V and J are TRBV12-5 and TRBJ2-7; D is unclear. The CDR3 spans 14 residues. The V end lost 0 bases, the J end lost 2 bases, and 8 bases lay between the germline ends. From germline, CDR1 is LGHNT and CDR2 FRNRAP. The CDR3 loop reads CASGLVPGPYEQYF. Written as DNA, the CDR3 is TGTGCTAGTGGTTTGGTGCCAGGACCCTACGAGCAGTACTTC. Based on the CDR3 plus reference TRBV12-5 and TRBJ2-7, the full variable domain is DARVTQTPRHKVTEMGQEVTMRCQPILGHNTVFWYRQTMMQGLELLAYFRNRAPLDDSGMPKDRFSAEMPDATLATLKIQPSEPRDSAVYFCASGLVPGPYEQYFGPGTRLTVT.

This clone was recorded once. This sequence joins TRBV7-3 and TRBJ2-2; D is perhaps TRBD2 (5 bases). The germline V gene has CDR1 SGHTA and CDR2 FQGTGA. CDR3 length: 14 amino acids. Trimming removed 5 bases at V and 9 bases at J, with 16 bases between. CDR3 in amino acids: CASSPEGVGRELFF. The CDR3, as DNA: TGTGCCAGCAGCCCCGAGGGAGTCGGCAGGGAGCTGTTTTTT. The whole variable domain, remainder taken from reference TRBV7-3 and TRBJ2-2, is GAGVSQTPSNKVTEKGKYVELRCDPISGHTALYWYRQSLGQGPEFLIYFQGTGAADDSGLPNDRFFAVRPEGSVSTLKIQRTERGDSAVYLCASSPEGVGRELFFGEGSRLTVL.

The J gene is TRBJ2-5, the V gene TRBV10-3; D is uncertain. Trimming pared 3 bases from V and 5 bases from J, leaving 13 bases between. Per the germline V gene, CDR1 is ENHRY and CDR2 is SYGVKD. The CDR3 covers 14 residues. The CDR3 loop is CAISDDHIVETQYF. CDR3 DNA sequence: TGTGCCATCAGTGACGACCATATTGTGGAGACCCAGTACTTC.

V usage is TRBV5-6 and J usage is TRBJ2-6; weak D call: TRBD1 (7 bases). This CDR3 region has 16 residues. Trimming took 4 bases from V and 0 from J, leaving 11 bases between them. From germline, CDR1 is SGHDT and CDR2 YYEEEE. CDR3 bases: TGTGCCAGCAGCCCAGGGGGAGGCTCTGGGGCCAACGTCCTGACTTTC. Its translation: CASSPGGGSGANVLTF.

DNA for the CDR3: TGTGCCAGCACCAAAGGGGCTAGCGGCTACAATGAGCAGTTCTTC. It translates to CASTKGASGYNEQFF. V gene TRBV6-5 combines with J gene TRBJ2-1; 7 nucleotides match TRBD2. The CDR3 is 15 residues long. Losses at the gene ends were 7 bases for V and 3 bases for J; bases not matched to a gene: 9. Looked up from germline, CDR1 is MNHEY and CDR2 is SVGAGI.

This chain links TRBV27 with TRBJ2-7; D gene uncertain. The V end was cut by 6 bases, the J end by 6 bases, with 15 bases between. Germline V CDR1 and CDR2: MNHEY, SMNVEV (reference sequence). This CDR3 region has 13 residues. The CDR3 DNA is TGTGCCAGCAGATTCGGATCCTTCTCCGAGCAGTACTTC. Translated: CASRFGSFSEQYF.

The chain is built from TRBV7-3 and TRBJ2-3; 7 bases are a match to TRBD2. CDR1 is SGHTA, CDR2 FQGTGA, per germline. Trimming cost V 2 bases and J 4 bases; bases outside gene matches: 6. The CDR3 has 15 residues. CDR3 region: CASSLLGGSADTQYF. The CDR3 DNA reads TGTGCCAGCAGCTTACTGGGGGGGAGCGCAGATACGCAGTATTTT.

The V and J genes are TRBV7-2 and TRBJ2-1, with D maybe TRBD1 (7 bases). The CDR3 has 15 residues. The V end lost 5 bases, the J end lost 0 bases, and 11 bases lay between the germline ends. Germline V gene data show CDR1 as SGHTA and CDR2 as FQGNSA. The CDR3 sequence is CASSVQGGSYNEQFF. CDR3 DNA: TGTGCCAGCAGCGTCCAGGGGGGCTCCTACAATGAGCAGTTCTTC.

The gene calls are TRBV7-2 and TRBJ1-2, with D perhaps TRBD1 (5 bases). The germline CDR1 and CDR2 sequences are SGHTA and FQGNSA. Deletions cut 3 bases from V and 4 bases from J, with 9 bases between. The CDR3 consists of 13 residues. CDR3 residues: CASSFTGSYGYTF. The CDR3 DNA reads TGTGCCAGCAGCTTTACAGGCTCCTATGGCTACACCTTC.

The chain joins TRBV4-3 to TRBJ2-1; 8 nucleotides agree with TRBD1. The CDR3 is made up of 16 amino acids. V was pared by 0 bases and J by 5 bases, with 6 bases of the junction left unmatched. Germline CDR1 reads LGHNA; CDR2 reads YSLEER. Here the CDR3 reads CASSQEYRGVHNEQFF. The DNA of the CDR3 is TGCGCCAGCAGCCAAGAGTACAGGGGGGTACACAATGAGCAGTTCTTC.

This sequence joins TRBV29-1 and TRBJ2-7; D is undetermined. Trimming pared 6 bases from V and 1 base from J, leaving 16 bases between. Germline CDR1 is SQVTM and CDR2 is ANQGSEA. This CDR3 region has 14 residues. This CDR3 is CSVRVRTLSYEQYF. The CDR3 region has the DNA TGCAGCGTCCGAGTTAGGACCTTATCCTACGAGCAGTACTTC.

The rearrangement joins TRBV6-6 to TRBJ1-2; 10 bases fit TRBD1. After removal of 5 bases from V and 4 bases from J, the junction contained 13 bases not matched to a gene. Germline CDR1 reads MNHNY; CDR2 reads SVGAGI (reference sequence). There are 17 residues in the CDR3. CDR3 coding DNA: TGTGCCAGCAGTCCCCCGGGACAGGGGTCTGGCCCCTATGGCTACACCTTC. Protein product: CASSPPGQGSGPYGYTF.

The genes are TRBV4-1 and TRBJ1-5; weak D call: TRBD1 (5 bases). Germline V gene data show CDR1 as MGHRA and CDR2 as YSYEKL. The V gene lost 4 bases and the J gene lost 2 bases, with 15 bases spanning the gap. The CDR3 is made up of 16 amino acids. In nucleotides, the CDR3 is TGCGCCAGCAGCCTAACCAGGGTCTATGGCAATCAGCCCCAGCATTTT. Amino acids: CASSLTRVYGNQPQHF.

The chain recombines TRBV2 with TRBJ1-1; a possible D gene is TRBD1 (6 bases). CDR3 size: 15 residues. The germline gives CDR1 SNHLY, CDR2 FYNNEI. Trimming left V 6 bases short and J 1 base short, with 15 bases between. CDR3 loop: CASSLHEQGNTEAFF. CDR3 nucleotide sequence: TGTGCCAGCAGCCTTCATGAACAGGGGAACACTGAAGCTTTCTTT.

This chain links TRBV7-9 with TRBJ2-7, with 8 bases that match TRBD2. After removal of 1 base from V and 7 bases from J, the junction contained 12 bases not matched to a gene. The CDR3 loop spans 16 amino acids. Germline lookup yields CDR1 SEHNR and CDR2 FQNEAQ (reference sequence). CDR3 nucleotide sequence: TGTGCCAGCAGCTTAGTTTTCGCGGGACTAGGCCGAGAGCAGTACTTC. Translating it yields CASSLVFAGLGREQYF.